Sequencing of this T cell receptor beta chain was carried out in a study of blood T cell repertoires in COVID-19. Study in general: COVID-19 samples from acute and convalescent phases originated in the United States, Italy and Spain. T cells, B-cell-depleted T cells, or PBMCs provided the cDNA or gDNA that served as material.

Original handling: Amplification from reference gene primers served as the basis for estimated nucleated cell counts. Generated by immunoSEQ multiplex PCR, the TCRdb table keeps only in-frame clones and is missing some. That table is the source of V, J and clone size, and D and trimming were worked out from the DNA. The data show around 200,000 clones, under 85% seen once. The CDR3 has 13 residues. V was shortened by 4 bases and J by 4 bases, with 10 bases between the two germline ends. Germline values: CDR1 LNHDA, CDR2 SQIVND (reference sequence). V and J are TRBV19 and TRBJ1-2; tentative D call: TRBD1 (6 bases). Material: peripheral blood. The receptor was derived from a woman at least 80 years old with acute or convalescent COVID-19. In nucleotides, the CDR3 is TGTGCCAGTAGTAACAGGGACCCCTATGGCTACACCTTC. Translating it yields CASSNRDPYGYTF.